Below, 14 T cell receptor beta chains from the same sample are listed, as sequenced in a study of technical replicates of blood from a few donors. Sequenced by immunoSEQ multiplex PCR; TCRdb stores in-frame clones only, minus some. Of around 79,000 clones detected, over 75% appear once; the ten largest clones hold 0.25%. The sequencing sample was made of T cells isolated from PBMCs. Receptors were obtained from a human donor in good health.

Only one count was recorded for this clone. The rearrangement joins TRBV19 to TRBJ2-1; the D is unclear. CDR1 is LNHDA, CDR2 SQIVND, per germline (reference sequence). Trimming pared 0 bases from V and 0 bases from J, leaving 9 bases between. The CDR3 extends over 16 amino acids. The CDR3 is CASSIDVRDSYNEQFF. CDR3 in DNA: TGTGCCAGTAGTATAGATGTGAGAGACTCCTACAATGAGCAGTTCTTC.

The CDR3 is CASRDRGGHYEQYF. CDR3 sequence (DNA): TGTGCCAGCAGGGACAGGGGGGGACACTACGAGCAGTACTTC. This rearrangement joins TRBV27 to TRBJ2-7; 10 bases agree with TRBD1. This CDR3 is 14 amino acids long. Germline loops: CDR1 MNHEY, CDR2 SMNVEV (reference sequence). The V gene end was trimmed by 6 bases and the J gene end by 3 bases; junction bases not matched to a gene: 5.

The chain uses TRBV18 and TRBJ2-7, with unresolved D. The CDR3 is made up of 18 amino acids. Per germline, CDR1 KGHSH and CDR2 LQKENI. Trimming pared 6 bases from V and 0 bases from J, leaving 24 bases between. The CDR3 DNA sequence: TGTGCCAGCTCCCCCCCATTAGATTTTAAGCTGAGCTCCTACGAGCAGTACTTC. It is translated as CASSPPLDFKLSSYEQYF.

The rearrangement links TRBV7-7 to TRBJ2-5; a possible D gene is TRBD1 (8 bases). V lost 4 bases and J lost 5, with 17 bases in between. The CDR3 covers 15 residues. Germline CDR1 is SSHAT and CDR2 is FNYEAQ (reference sequence). Written as DNA, the CDR3 is TGTGCCAGCAGCTCCGACAGGGGAGGGTGGGAGACCCAGTACTTC. Protein sequence: CASSSDRGGWETQYF.

The chain couples TRBV7-9 to TRBJ2-1; 7 bases agree with TRBD2. Per germline, CDR1 SEHNR and CDR2 FQNEAQ (reference sequence). V shed 9 bases and J 3 bases; nucleotides not matched to a gene: 11. The CDR3 has 15 residues. CDR3 sequence: CASIPSGEIYNEQFF. The CDR3 nucleotides read TGTGCCAGTATACCGAGCGGGGAAATCTACAATGAGCAGTTCTTC.

The chain couples TRBV2 to TRBJ2-6; 9 bases agree with TRBD1. Unmatched junction bases numbered 12, after V lost 5 bases and J lost 4 bases. The germline V gene encodes CDR1 SNHLY and CDR2 FYNNEI. The CDR3 is 18 amino acids. CDR3 loop: CASSSSTGGWPGANVLTF. CDR3 DNA sequence: TGTGCCAGCAGTTCCTCGACAGGGGGTTGGCCGGGGGCCAACGTCCTGACTTTC.

The chain has TRBV15 and TRBJ2-6; 10 bases fit TRBD2. The CDR3 has 18 residues. Germline V lookup: CDR1 LNHNV, CDR2 YYDKDF (reference sequence). Germline trimming cut 1 base from V and 0 bases from J; bases unmatched to any gene: 3. This CDR3 reads CATSRGGLAASGANVLTF. The CDR3 DNA follows: TGTGCCACCAGCAGAGGTGGACTAGCGGCCTCTGGGGCCAACGTCCTGACTTTC.

CDR3 sequence: CASSATPGQGGYEQFF. The CDR3 coding sequence is TGCGCCAGCAGTGCGACCCCGGGACAGGGGGGGTATGAGCAGTTCTTC. The rearrangement joins TRBV10-1 to TRBJ2-1; TRBD1 agrees at 11 bases. The CDR3 length is 16 residues. J was trimmed by 8 bases and V by 4 bases; bases with no gene match: 10. Per germline, CDR1 WNHNN and CDR2 SYGVQD (reference sequence).

This chain connects TRBV15 to TRBJ2-7, with 11 bases aligning to TRBD2. The CDR3 length is 16 residues. CDR1 is LNHNV, CDR2 YYDKDF, per germline (reference sequence). The junction had 3 bases not matched to a gene; V was cut back by 0 bases and J by 2 bases. The CDR3 coding sequence is TGTGCCACCAGCAGAGACACACTAGCGGGAGCCTACGAGCAGTACTTC. Its translation: CATSRDTLAGAYEQYF.

The chain combines TRBV11-2 with TRBJ2-7; D may be TRBD2 (5 bases). Trimming left V 5 bases short and J 3 bases short, with 11 bases between. CDR3 length equals 13 residues. Germline CDR1 reads SGHAT; CDR2 reads FQNNGV. For the CDR3, the DNA is TGTGCCAGCAGCCCCACTAGTGGCTACGAGCAGTACTTC. Its protein is CASSPTSGYEQYF.

J is TRBJ1-5 and V is TRBV27, with a possible D match to TRBD1 (5 bases). The V end lost 4 bases, the J end lost 4 bases, and 17 bases lay between the germline ends. CDR1 MNHEY and CDR2 SMNVEV come from the germline V gene (reference sequence). The CDR3 loop spans 16 amino acids. The CDR3 spells CASSSLRQTANQPQHF. CDR3 bases: TGTGCCAGCAGTTCCCTACGCCAGACAGCTAATCAGCCCCAGCATTTT.

This clone was observed once. The chain employs TRBV2 and TRBJ2-3; 12 nucleotides match TRBD2. The germline CDR1 and CDR2 sequences are SNHLY and FYNNEI. CDR3 length equals 18 residues. V lost 11 bases, J lost 4 bases, and 19 bases stayed unmatched. The CDR3 loop is CASGLAGVPNPRADTQYF. In DNA, the CDR3 is TGTGCCTCGGGACTAGCGGGCGTGCCGAACCCAAGGGCAGATACGCAGTATTTT.

The V and J genes are TRBV7-9 and TRBJ1-5; tentatively, D is TRBD1 (6 bases). There are 14 residues in the CDR3. Per germline, CDR1 SEHNR and CDR2 FQNEAQ (reference sequence). V lost 4 bases and J lost 0, with 7 bases in between. CDR3 DNA sequence: TGTGCCAGCAGCTCGGACAGTAGCAATCAGCCCCAGCATTTT. Translating gives CASSSDSSNQPQHF.

The genes are TRBV4-1 and TRBJ1-3; 8 bases match TRBD1. The CDR3 length is 15 residues. J lost 4 bases, V lost 2 bases, and 4 bases had no gene match. CDR1 is MGHRA and CDR2 is YSYEKL in the germline V gene. The chain's CDR3 is CASSQTGTGGNTIYF. The CDR3 DNA sequence: TGCGCCAGCAGCCAAACCGGGACAGGCGGAAACACCATATATTTT.